This TCR beta chain was profiled in a study of T cell repertoires in cytomegalovirus infection. The CDR3 runs 15 residues. The V gene end was trimmed by 6 bases and the J gene end by 4 bases; junction bases not matched to a gene: 7. Germline CDR1 and CDR2: SGHTA and FQGTGA. In this sample, this clonotype turned up a few times. What it binds is not known. TCRdb reprocessed the reads with MiXCR, giving one entry per CDR3 protein. The sample lists some 350,000 distinct CDR3 sequences, about 29% occurring once. The chain has TRBV7-3 and TRBJ1-2; the match to TRBD1 covers 11 bases. The TCR was taken from a human donor in good health (CMV status not recorded). Some clones in this sample may be carry-over from other donors' samples. This sample comprised cultured PBMCs, obtained from culture after CMV antigen stimulation. CDR3 loop: CASSSDRGLGYGYTF. CDR3 in DNA: TGTGCCAGCAGTTCGGACAGGGGGCTTGGCTATGGCTACACCTTC. The full variable domain, its missing parts supplied by reference TRBV7-3 and TRBJ1-2, is GAGVSQTPSNKVTEKGKYVELRCDPISGHTALYWYRQSLGQGPEFLIYFQGTGAADDSGLPNDRFFAVRPEGSVSTLKIQRTERGDSAVYLCASSSDRGLGYGYTFGSGTRLTVV.